This TCR beta chain was recorded in a study of blood T cell repertoires in COVID-19. About the research overall: Researchers got acute and convalescent COVID-19 samples from the United States, Italy and Spain. From T cells, B-cell-depleted T cells, or PBMCs came the material, which was cDNA or gDNA.

CDR1 SQVTM and CDR2 ANQGSEA come from the germline V gene. This CDR3 region has 15 residues. The J segment lost 5 bases and the V segment lost 4 bases, leaving 12 bases of the junction unmatched. Authors' processing steps: Estimated nucleated cell counts came from reference gene primer amplification. The protocol was immunoSEQ multiplex PCR, while the TCRdb copy is restricted to in-frame clones and leaves out a portion. V, J and clone size were drawn from that table, and D and trimming were deduced from the DNA. Found here are approximately 280,000 clones, around 90% of them singletons; the top ten hold approximately 7.5%. Patients of the Seattle cohort, enrolled during active infection, were followed longitudinally.

The specimen was peripheral blood. The rearrangement links TRBV29-1 to TRBJ1-1; 8 bases fit TRBD1. The receptor was isolated from a woman in her 30s with COVID-19, enrolled during active disease. CDR3 amino acids: CSVAVRGPRWTEAFF. The CDR3 DNA reads as TGCAGCGTTGCGGTCAGGGGGCCTCGGTGGACTGAAGCTTTCTTT.